These T cell receptor beta chains were read from a single sample in a study of human T cells and chemical hapten exposure. TCRdb passed the RACE reads through MiXCR, listing each CDR3 protein once. The profile shows roughly 80,000 distinct CDR3 sequences, about 14% of them singletons. Sequenced material: whole blood, taken in connection with sensitization to the hapten diphenylcyclopropenone (DPC). These receptors were obtained from a woman aged 50 to 60 with alopecia areata. Some clones in this sample may be carry-over from other donors' samples. CDR3s include the opening cysteine and the closing phenylalanine or tryptophan. Not all rows give a size; the values are once, few, many and, for expanded clones, a class.

abundance	v_gene	j_gene	CDR3aa
few	TRBV28	TRBJ2-1	CASRPGRRSYNEQFF
.	TRBV3-1	TRBJ2-7	CASTLQNSYEQYF
many	TRBV4-1	TRBJ1-3	CASSQGTAARGNTIYF
many	TRBV14	TRBJ1-2	CASSQVTGNSYGYTF
.	TRBV7-9	TRBJ2-1	CASSFGLAGDEQFF
.	TRBV18	TRBJ2-3	CASSPSGGTDTQYF
.	TRBV7-2	TRBJ1-3	CASGSGLTGNTIYF
many	TRBV29-1	TRBJ2-5	CSVRAGRVQETQYF
.	TRBV5-1	TRBJ1-2	CASSPGQANYGYTF
.	TRBV18	TRBJ2-7	CASSPLAGDSKGYEQYF
.	TRBV7-7	TRBJ2-2	CASSQPGLVHTGELFF
few	TRBV6-2/TRBV6-3	TRBJ2-7	CASSGRLSYEQYF
many	TRBV29-1	TRBJ1-5	CSVEMAPGSQHF
.	TRBV18	TRBJ2-7	CASSPIDRGGKEQYF
.	TRBV29-1	TRBJ2-3	CSVGTGTRTDTQYF
.	TRBV11-2	TRBJ2-3	CASSSRQGSADTQYF
.	TRBV5-5	TRBJ1-5	CASSLVADNQPQHF
few	TRBV11-2	TRBJ2-1	CASNPGTSDTYNEQFF
few	TRBV20-1	TRBJ2-7	CSARRTGTPQQYF
many	TRBV7-9	TRBJ2-7	CASSSGDSYEQYF
few	TRBV3-1	TRBJ1-5	CASSQDDGSNQPQHF
many	TRBV6-6	TRBJ1-5	CASSYLSGTGEDQPQHF
many	TRBV2	TRBJ2-1	CASSRDRPTRVANEQFF
.	TRBV7-2	TRBJ2-3	CASNLAASTDTQYF
few	TRBV28	TRBJ2-7	CASRPPNPYEQYF
few	TRBV6-5	TRBJ2-1	CASSYNSGYNEQFF
few	TRBV27	TRBJ2-7	CASSLGFTAYEQYF
.	TRBV3-1	TRBJ2-7	CASKPSGSGEQYF
many	TRBV5-4	TRBJ2-7	CASSLGPRESYEQYF
many	TRBV11-2	TRBJ1-1	CASSLFPVPEAFF
many	TRBV3-1	TRBJ2-3	CASSRGRGTQRDTQYF
few	TRBV28	TRBJ2-3	CASSPLGLGRNTDTQYF
few	TRBV5-1	TRBJ1-1	CASSFGGGNTEAFF
.	TRBV23-1	TRBJ1-3	CASSQSGTAGNTIYF
.	TRBV7-2	TRBJ2-1	CASRPGQPDNEQFF
few	TRBV7-8	TRBJ2-1	CASSFQRQGASGRLSYNEQFF
.	TRBV18	TRBJ1-5	CASSFTGILNGQPQHF
.	TRBV7-8	TRBJ1-5	CASSSSGQSSNQPQHF
.	TRBV5-4	TRBJ2-7	CASSLEGVIGEQYF
many	TRBV7-9	TRBJ1-1	CASSAQRSKNTEAFF
.	TRBV27	TRBJ2-1	CASSLRLARLNEQFF
.	TRBV28	TRBJ1-2	CASSSGGADYGYTF
.	TRBV11-2	TRBJ2-7	CASSLVLGYEQYF
.	TRBV7-2	TRBJ1-1	CASSLGPNKAFF